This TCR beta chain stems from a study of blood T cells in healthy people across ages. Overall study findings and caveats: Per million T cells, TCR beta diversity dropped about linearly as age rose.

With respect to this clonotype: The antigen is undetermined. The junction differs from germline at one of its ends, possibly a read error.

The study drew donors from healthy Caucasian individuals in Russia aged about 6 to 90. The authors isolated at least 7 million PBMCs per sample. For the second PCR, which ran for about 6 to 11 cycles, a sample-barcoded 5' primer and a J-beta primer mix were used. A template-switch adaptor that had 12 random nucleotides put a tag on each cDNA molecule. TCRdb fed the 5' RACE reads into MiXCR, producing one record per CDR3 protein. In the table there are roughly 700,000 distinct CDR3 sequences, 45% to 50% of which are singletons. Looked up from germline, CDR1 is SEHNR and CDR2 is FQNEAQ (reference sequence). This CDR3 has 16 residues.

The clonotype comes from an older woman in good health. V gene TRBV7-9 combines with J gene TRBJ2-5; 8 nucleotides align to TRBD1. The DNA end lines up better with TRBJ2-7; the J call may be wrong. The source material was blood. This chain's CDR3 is CAGSPPPRTGSHEQYF. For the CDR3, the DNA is TGTGCCGGCAGCCCCCCCCCGCGGACAGGGTCCCACGAGCAGTACTTC.